The clone carrying this T cell receptor beta chain was observed a single time. The CDR3 spans 23 residues. The germline gives CDR1 SNHLY, CDR2 FYNNEI. The ends lost 4 bases at V and 0 bases at J; junction bases unmatched: 20. Sequencing was performed with immunoSEQ multiplex PCR; in TCRdb, only in-frame clones are kept and a portion is missing. The repertoire includes around 190,000 clones, roughly 86% of them detected once, and over 9% sits in the top ten. The data originate from a study of blood T cell repertoires in COVID-19. The wider study: Samples representing acute and convalescent COVID-19 were sourced from the United States, Italy and Spain.

Recruitment covered roughly 24 US areas and drew participants whose ages spanned roughly 18 to 95 years. Participant-given clinical history determined each cohort assignment. What was sequenced was PBMCs or T cells enriched from blood (not recorded which). The TCR was taken from a man aged 18 to 30 with acute COVID-19. V and J are TRBV2 and TRBJ2-4, with TRBD2 identical over 14 bases. The CDR3 here is CASSGYLGTGLAGVRLAKNIQYF. In nucleotides, the CDR3 is TGTGCCAGCAGTGGATATCTCGGAACGGGACTAGCGGGAGTGAGGTTAGCCAAAAACATTCAGTACTTC.